This T cell receptor (beta chain) was sequenced in a study of cytomegalovirus exposure and HLA in healthy donors. At the level of the study: From donors who were HLA-typed, an early data release held approximately 84 million unique TCRs. Notes on the study in general: Sequencing likely generated an artifact that appeared as a cluster of highly shared sequence variants.

Each donor was healthy, and each was a bone marrow donor. On this clone: Its target is not known.

Primers for the PCR totalled 60 Vbeta and 13 Jbeta. Sequencing used immunoSEQ multiplex PCR; TCRdb keeps in-frame clones, though not all of them. In the table there are about 240,000 clones, around four fifths of which are singletons. This CDR3 is built from 14 residues. Germline assignment: CDR1 SGHRS and CDR2 YFSETQ. The V gene end was trimmed by 1 base and the J gene end by 5 bases; junction bases not matched to a gene: 2. The chain has TRBV5-1 and TRBJ2-5; TRBD2 aligns across 10 bases. The receptor comes from a boy aged 5-17 years in good health and CMV-seronegative. Sequenced material: PBMCs. The CDR3 coding sequence is TGCGCCAGCAGCTTGAGAGCGGGGGGGGAGACCCAGTACTTC. Its protein product is CASSLRAGGETQYF.